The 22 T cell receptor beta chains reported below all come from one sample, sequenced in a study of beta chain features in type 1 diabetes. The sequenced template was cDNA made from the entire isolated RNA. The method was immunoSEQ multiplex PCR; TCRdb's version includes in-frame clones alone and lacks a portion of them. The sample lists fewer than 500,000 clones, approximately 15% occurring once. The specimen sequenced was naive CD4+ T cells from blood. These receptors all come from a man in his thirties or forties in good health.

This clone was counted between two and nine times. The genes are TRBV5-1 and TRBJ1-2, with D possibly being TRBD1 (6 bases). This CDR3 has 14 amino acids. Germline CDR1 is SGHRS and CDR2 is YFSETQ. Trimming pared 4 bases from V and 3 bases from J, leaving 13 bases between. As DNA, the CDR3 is TGCGCCAGCAGCATACAGGGTTTTGACTATGGCTACACCTTC. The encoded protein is CASSIQGFDYGYTF.

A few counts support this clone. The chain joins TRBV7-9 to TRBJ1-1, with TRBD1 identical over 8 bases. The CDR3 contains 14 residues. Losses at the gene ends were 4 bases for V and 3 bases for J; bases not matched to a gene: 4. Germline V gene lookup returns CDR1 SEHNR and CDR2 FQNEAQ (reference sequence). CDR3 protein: CASSSRQGYTEAFF. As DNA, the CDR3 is TGTGCCAGCAGCTCAAGACAGGGGTACACTGAAGCTTTCTTT.

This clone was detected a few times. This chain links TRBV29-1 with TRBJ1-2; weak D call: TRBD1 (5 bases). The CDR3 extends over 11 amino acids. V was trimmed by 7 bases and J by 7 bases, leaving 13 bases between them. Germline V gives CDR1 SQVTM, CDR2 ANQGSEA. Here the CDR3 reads CSARRGFGYTF. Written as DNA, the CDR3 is TGCAGCGCACGGCGGGGGTTTGGCTACACCTTC. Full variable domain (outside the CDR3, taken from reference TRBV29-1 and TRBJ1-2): SAVISQKPSRDICQRGTSLTIQCQVDSQVTMMFWYRQQPGQSLTLIATANQGSEATYESGFVIDKFPISRPNLTFSTLTVSNMSPEDSSIYLCSARRGFGYTFGSGTRLTVV.

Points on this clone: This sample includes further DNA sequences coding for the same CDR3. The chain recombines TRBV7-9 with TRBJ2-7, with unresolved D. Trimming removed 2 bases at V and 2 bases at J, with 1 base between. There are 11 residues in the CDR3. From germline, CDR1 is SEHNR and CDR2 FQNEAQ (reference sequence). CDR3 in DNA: TGTGCCAGCAGCTTAACCTACGAGCAGTACTTC. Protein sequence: CASSLTYEQYF. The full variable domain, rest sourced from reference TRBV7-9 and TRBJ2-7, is DTGVSQNPRHKITKRGQNVTFRCDPISEHNRLYWYRQTLGQGPEFLTYFQNEAQLEKSRLLSDRFSAERPKGSFSTLEIQRTEQGDSAMYLCASSLTYEQYFGPGTRLTVT.

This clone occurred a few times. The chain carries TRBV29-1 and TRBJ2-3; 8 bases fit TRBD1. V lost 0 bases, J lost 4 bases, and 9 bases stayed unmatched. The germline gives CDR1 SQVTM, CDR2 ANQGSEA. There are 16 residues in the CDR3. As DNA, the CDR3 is TGCAGCGTTGAAGAGACTGGCAGGGGGCCGGCAGATACGCAGTATTTT. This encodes CSVEETGRGPADTQYF.

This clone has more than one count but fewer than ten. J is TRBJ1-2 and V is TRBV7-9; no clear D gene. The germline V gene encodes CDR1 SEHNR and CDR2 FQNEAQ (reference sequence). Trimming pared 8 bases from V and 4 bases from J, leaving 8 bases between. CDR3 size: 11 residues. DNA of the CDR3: TGTGCCAGCGAAAACAGCTATGGCTACACCTTC. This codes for CASENSYGYTF.

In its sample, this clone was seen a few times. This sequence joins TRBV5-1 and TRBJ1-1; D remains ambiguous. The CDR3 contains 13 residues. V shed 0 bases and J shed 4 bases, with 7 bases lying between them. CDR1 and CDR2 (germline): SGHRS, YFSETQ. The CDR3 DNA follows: TGCGCCAGCAGCTTGGATGTGATCACTGAAGCTTTCTTT. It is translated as CASSLDVITEAFF.

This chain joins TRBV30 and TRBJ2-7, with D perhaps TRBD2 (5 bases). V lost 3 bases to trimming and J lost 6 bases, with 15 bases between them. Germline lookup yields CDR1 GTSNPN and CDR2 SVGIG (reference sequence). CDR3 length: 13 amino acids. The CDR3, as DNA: TGTGCCTGGAGCCCTAGGCCGGCGGGCGAGCAGTACGTC. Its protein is CAWSPRPAGEQYV.

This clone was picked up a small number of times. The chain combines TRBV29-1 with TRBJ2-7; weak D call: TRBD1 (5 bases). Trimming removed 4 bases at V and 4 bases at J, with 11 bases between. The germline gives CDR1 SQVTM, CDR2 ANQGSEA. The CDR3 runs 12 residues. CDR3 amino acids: CSVGTNRYEQYF. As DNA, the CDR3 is TGCAGCGTTGGGACAAACCGATACGAGCAGTACTTC.

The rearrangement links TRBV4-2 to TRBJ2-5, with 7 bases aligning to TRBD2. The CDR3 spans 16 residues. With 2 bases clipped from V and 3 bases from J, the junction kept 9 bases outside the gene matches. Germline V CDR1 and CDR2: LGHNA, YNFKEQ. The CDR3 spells CASSQISGLSKETQYF. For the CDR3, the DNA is TGTGCCAGCAGCCAAATTTCGGGACTATCCAAAGAGACCCAGTACTTC.

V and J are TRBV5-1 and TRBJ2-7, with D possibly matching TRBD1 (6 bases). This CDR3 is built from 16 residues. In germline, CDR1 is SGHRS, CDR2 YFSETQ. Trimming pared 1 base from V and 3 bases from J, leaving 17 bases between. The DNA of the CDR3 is TGCGCCAGCAGCTTGTCTTCGCTCCAGGGGTTCTACGAGCAGTACTTC. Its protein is CASSLSSLQGFYEQYF.

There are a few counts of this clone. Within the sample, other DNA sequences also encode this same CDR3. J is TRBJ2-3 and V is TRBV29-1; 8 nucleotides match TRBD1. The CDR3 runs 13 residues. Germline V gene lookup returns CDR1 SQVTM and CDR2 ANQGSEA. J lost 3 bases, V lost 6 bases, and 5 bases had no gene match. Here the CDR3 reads CSVDRAGTDTQYF. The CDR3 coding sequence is TGCAGCGTGGACAGGGCGGGAACAGATACGCAGTATTTT.

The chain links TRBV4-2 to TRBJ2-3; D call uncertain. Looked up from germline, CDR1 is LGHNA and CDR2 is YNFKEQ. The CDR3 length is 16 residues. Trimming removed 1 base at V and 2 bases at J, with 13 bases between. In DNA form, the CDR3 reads TGTGCCAGCAGCCAAGTAAGTGCCAGAGACACAGATACGCAGTATTTT. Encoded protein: CASSQVSARDTDTQYF.

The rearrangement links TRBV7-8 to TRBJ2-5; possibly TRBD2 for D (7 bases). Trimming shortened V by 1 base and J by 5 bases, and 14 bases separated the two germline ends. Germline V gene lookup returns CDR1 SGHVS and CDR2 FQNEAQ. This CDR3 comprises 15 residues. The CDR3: CASSLDGGRAETQYF. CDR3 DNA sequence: TGTGCCAGCAGCTTAGACGGGGGGCGGGCTGAGACCCAGTACTTC.

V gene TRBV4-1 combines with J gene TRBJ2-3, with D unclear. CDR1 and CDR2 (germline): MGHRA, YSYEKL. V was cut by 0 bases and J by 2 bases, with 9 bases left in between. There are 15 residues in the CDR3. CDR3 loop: CASSQDGTYTDTQYF. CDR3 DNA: TGCGCCAGCAGCCAAGATGGTACTTACACAGATACGCAGTATTTT.

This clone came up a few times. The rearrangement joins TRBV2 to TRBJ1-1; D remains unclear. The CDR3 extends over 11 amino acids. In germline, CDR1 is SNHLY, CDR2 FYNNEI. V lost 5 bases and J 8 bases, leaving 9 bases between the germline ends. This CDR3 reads CASSLTPEAFF. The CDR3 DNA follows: TGTGCCAGCAGTCTCACGCCGGAAGCTTTCTTT.

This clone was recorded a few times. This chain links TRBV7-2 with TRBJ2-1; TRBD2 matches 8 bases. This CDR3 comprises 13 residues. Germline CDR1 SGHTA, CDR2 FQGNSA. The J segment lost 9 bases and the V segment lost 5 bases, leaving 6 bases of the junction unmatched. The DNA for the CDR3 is TGTGCCAGCAGCCCTGGACTAGCCAGTGAGCAGTTCTTC. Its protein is CASSPGLASEQFF.

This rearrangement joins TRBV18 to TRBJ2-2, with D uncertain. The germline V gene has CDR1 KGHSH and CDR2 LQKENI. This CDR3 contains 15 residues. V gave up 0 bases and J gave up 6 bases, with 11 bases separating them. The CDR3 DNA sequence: TGTGCCAGCTCACCACCGACCGCGGTATCCGGGGAGCTGTTTTTT. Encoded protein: CASSPPTAVSGELFF.

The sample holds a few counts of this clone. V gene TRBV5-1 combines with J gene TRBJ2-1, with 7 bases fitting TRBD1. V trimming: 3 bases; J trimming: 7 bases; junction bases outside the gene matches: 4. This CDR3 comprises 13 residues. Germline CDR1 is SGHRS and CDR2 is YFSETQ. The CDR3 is CASSSDRVNEQFF. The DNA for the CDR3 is TGCGCCAGCAGCTCCGACAGGGTAAATGAGCAGTTCTTC.

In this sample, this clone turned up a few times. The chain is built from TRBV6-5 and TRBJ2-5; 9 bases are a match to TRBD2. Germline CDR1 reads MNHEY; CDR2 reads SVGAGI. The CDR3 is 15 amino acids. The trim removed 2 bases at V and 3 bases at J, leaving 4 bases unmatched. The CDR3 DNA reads TGTGCCAGCAGTTACGTTGGGACTAGCAAAGAGACCCAGTACTTC. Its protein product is CASSYVGTSKETQYF.

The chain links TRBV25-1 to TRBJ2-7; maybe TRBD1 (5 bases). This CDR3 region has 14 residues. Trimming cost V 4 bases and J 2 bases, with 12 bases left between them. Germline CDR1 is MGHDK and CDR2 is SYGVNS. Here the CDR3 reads CASSANQGTYEQYF. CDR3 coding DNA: TGTGCCAGCAGTGCCAACCAGGGAACCTACGAGCAGTACTTC.

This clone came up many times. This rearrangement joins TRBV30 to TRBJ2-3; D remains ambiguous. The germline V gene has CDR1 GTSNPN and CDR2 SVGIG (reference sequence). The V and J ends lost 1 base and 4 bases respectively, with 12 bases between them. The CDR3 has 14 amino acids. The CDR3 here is CAWSGVKTSDTQYF. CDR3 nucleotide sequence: TGTGCCTGGAGTGGGGTAAAGACCTCAGATACGCAGTATTTT. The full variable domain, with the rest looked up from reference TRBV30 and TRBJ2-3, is SQTIHQWPATLVQPVGSPLSLECTVEGTSNPNLYWYRQAAGRGLQLLFYSVGIGQISSEVPQNLSASRPQDRQFILSSKKLLLSDSGFYLCAWSGVKTSDTQYFGPGTRLTVL.